Listed below are T cell receptor beta chains from one sample, sequenced in a study of T cell repertoires in cytomegalovirus infection. TCRdb analysed the reads with MiXCR anew, one entry per CDR3 protein. The table includes a few hundred thousand distinct CDR3 sequences, around 13% detected once. The material sequenced was PBMCs. The receptors come from a human donor in good health (CMV status not recorded). Some clones in this sample may be carry-over from other donors' samples. Each CDR3 is given with its conserved first and last residue.

TRBJ1-5 TRBV5-6 CASSLYLFQPQHF
TRBJ1-5 TRBV7-6 CASSLRPDQPQHF
TRBJ2-1 TRBV20-1 CSASSYGPMLSNEQFF
TRBJ1-6 TRBV10-3 CAISDGGVRGSPLHF
TRBJ2-3 TRBV7-2 CASSRPSGTPTDTQYF
TRBJ1-1 TRBV7-2 CASSLGLRRMNTEAFF
TRBJ1-5 TRBV10-2 CASSEWRGQGNQPQHF
TRBJ2-1 TRBV6-4 CASSDSTNNEQFF
TRBJ2-1 TRBV6-2/TRBV6-3 CASSRPLNSYNEQFF
TRBJ2-1 TRBV29-1 CSVVKSGRMFGEQFF
TRBJ2-1 TRBV4-3 CASSQDLEASSYNEQFF
TRBJ2-7 TRBV29-1 CSVEGPVSYEQYF
TRBJ2-5 TRBV9 CASSVDREETQYF
TRBJ1-1 TRBV7-2 CASSPSRTAIAFF
TRBJ1-1 TRBV7-3 CASSLGAGNAEAFF
TRBJ1-3 TRBV10-3 CAIQDLDRSLGNTIYF
TRBJ2-1 TRBV20-1 CSARDQGGGQYNEQFF
TRBJ1-1 TRBV19 CASSTLPPFGAFF
TRBJ1-1 TRBV19 CASSVDSPTEAFF
TRBJ2-1 TRBV7-3 CASSYPGTINEQFF
TRBJ2-1 TRBV10-2 CASSAGTPSYNEQFF
TRBJ2-2 TRBV7-2 CASSSGTSGRAARRTGELFF
TRBJ2-7 TRBV11-2 CASSKGTVYEQYF
TRBJ1-1 TRBV12-3/TRBV12-4 CASSLIPGGYTEAFF
TRBJ2-4 TRBV7-2 CASSLRLAGGPSAIQYF
TRBJ2-1 TRBV7-2 CASNPTSSYNEQFF
TRBJ1-5 TRBV2 CASSEAGTGGRQPQHF
TRBJ1-2 TRBV28 CASSLRGFEDGGYTF
TRBJ1-2 TRBV7-9 CASSRLPGRDYGYTF
TRBJ2-5 TRBV5-4 CASSPDRYQETQYF
TRBJ2-5 TRBV7-8 CASSWARGADQETQYF
TRBJ2-2 TRBV7-6 CASNLDRATGELFF
TRBJ1-2 TRBV7-2 CASSKGPQYGYTF
TRBJ1-5 TRBV20-1 CSARDPTALGSNQPQHF
TRBJ1-2 TRBV12-3/TRBV12-4 CASRRGGGYGYTF
TRBJ2-1 TRBV7-7 CASSLVPQGLGEQFF
TRBJ1-1 TRBV7-3 CASSLSRGPNTEAFF
TRBJ2-5 TRBV12-5 CASGSPRETQYF
TRBJ1-1 TRBV20-1 CSASPTLVGKAEAFF
TRBJ1-1 TRBV19 CASSVDRGTNTEAFF
TRBJ2-1 TRBV19 CASSISGTNEQFF
TRBJ2-2 TRBV12-3/TRBV12-4 CASTDQGIGSGELFF
TRBJ2-3 TRBV5-1 CASSLTVRGTTHTSTDTQYF
TRBJ1-3 TRBV7-9 CASSRNRQGSGNTIYF
TRBJ2-1 TRBV28 CASSLPGTSTEDNEQFF
TRBJ2-1 TRBV2 CASSELGTYNEQFF
TRBJ2-7 TRBV20-1 CSARKVGDGRYEQYF